This T cell receptor beta chain was observed in a study of blood T cells in healthy people across ages. Study-level results: Both higher diversity and more naive CD4+ cells marked long-lived donors when set against aged donors.

About this clonotype itself: What it binds is unknown.

Isolated PBMCs totaled at least 7 million in each sample. V gave up 6 bases and J gave up 3 bases, with 21 bases separating them. This CDR3 comprises 16 residues. The germline V gene encodes CDR1 SNHLY and CDR2 FYNNEI. A sample-barcoded 5' primer and a J-beta primer mix were used in a second PCR of roughly 7 to 12 cycles. Each cDNA molecule, via a template-switch adaptor with 12 random nucleotides, was tagged. A minimum of 2.5 million CDR3-containing paired-end reads was obtained for each sample. TCRdb re-called the 5' RACE reads with MiXCR, one entry per CDR3 protein. Of about 670,000 distinct CDR3 sequences in the sample, under 65% are singletons; the top ten hold about 13%.

Sequencing was performed on blood. V and J are TRBV2 and TRBJ2-7; D might be TRBD2 (7 bases). This clonotype originated in a woman older than 75 in good health. The CDR3 reads CASRSPGDYRFYEQYF. CDR3 in DNA: TGTGCCAGCAGATCACCAGGGGACTACCGCTTCTACGAGCAGTACTTC.